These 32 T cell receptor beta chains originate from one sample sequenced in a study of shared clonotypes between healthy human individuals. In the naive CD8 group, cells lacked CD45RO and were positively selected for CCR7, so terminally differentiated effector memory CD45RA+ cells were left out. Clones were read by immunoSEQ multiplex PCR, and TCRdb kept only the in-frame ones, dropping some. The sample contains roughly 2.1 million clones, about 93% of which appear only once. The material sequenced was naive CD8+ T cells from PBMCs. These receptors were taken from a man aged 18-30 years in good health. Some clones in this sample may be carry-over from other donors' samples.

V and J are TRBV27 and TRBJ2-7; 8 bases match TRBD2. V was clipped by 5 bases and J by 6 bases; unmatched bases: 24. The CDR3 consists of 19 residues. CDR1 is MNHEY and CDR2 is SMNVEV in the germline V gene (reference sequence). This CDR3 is CASSPSAGETTIVGSEQYF. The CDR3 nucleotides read TGTGCCAGCAGTCCATCAGCGGGAGAGACTACGATCGTGGGTAGCGAGCAGTACTTC.

CDR3: CASSHPGQGAYEQYF. The CDR3 DNA follows: TGTGCCAGCAGTCATCCGGGACAGGGGGCGTACGAGCAGTACTTC. The chain joins TRBV28 to TRBJ2-7; 12 nucleotides agree with TRBD1. The CDR3 contains 15 residues. V gave up 5 bases and J gave up 4 bases; unmatched junction bases: 6. Germline V gene sequence: CDR1 MDHEN, CDR2 SYDVKM.

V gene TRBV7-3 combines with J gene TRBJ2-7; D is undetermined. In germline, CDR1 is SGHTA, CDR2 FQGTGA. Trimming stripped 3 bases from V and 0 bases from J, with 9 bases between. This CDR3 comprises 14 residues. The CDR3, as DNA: TGTGCCAGCAGCTTGTACCCTCCCTCCTACGAGCAGTACTTC. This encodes CASSLYPPSYEQYF.

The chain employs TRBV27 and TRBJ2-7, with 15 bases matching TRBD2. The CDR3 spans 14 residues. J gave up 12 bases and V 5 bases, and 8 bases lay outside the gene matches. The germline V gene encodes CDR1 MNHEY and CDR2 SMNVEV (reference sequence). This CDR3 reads CASSLPGLAGGLYF. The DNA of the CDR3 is TGTGCCAGCAGTCTTCCCGGACTAGCGGGAGGGCTGTACTTC.

The CDR3 spells CASSQSGYQPQHF. The DNA of the CDR3 is TGTGCCAGCAGTCAGAGCGGCTATCAGCCCCAGCATTTT. The V gene is TRBV27, the J gene TRBJ1-5, with D unclear. CDR1 is MNHEY, CDR2 SMNVEV, per germline (reference sequence). CDR3 size: 13 residues. V lost 5 bases and J lost 5, with 10 bases in between.

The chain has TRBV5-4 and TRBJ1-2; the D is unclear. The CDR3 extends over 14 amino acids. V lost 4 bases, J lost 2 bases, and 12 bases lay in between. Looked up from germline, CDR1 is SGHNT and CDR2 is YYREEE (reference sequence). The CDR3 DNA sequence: TGTGCCAGCAGCCATCGGGGAGAAAACTATGGCTACACCTTC. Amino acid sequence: CASSHRGENYGYTF.

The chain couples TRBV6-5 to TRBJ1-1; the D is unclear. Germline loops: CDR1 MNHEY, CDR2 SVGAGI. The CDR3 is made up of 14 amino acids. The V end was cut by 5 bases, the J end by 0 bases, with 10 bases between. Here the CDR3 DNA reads TGTGCCAGCAGTCCCCAGCCCCTGAACACTGAAGCTTTCTTT. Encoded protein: CASSPQPLNTEAFF.

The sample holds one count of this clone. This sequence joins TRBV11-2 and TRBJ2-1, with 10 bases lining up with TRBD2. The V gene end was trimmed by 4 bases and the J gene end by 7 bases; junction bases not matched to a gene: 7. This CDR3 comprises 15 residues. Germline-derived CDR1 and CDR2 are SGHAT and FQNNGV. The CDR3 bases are TGTGCCAGCAGCTACCCAGCGGGAGGGCCAAATGAGCAGTTCTTC. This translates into CASSYPAGGPNEQFF.

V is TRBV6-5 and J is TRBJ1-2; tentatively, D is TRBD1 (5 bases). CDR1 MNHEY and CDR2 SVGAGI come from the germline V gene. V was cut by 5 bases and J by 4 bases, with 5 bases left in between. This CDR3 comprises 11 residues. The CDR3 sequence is CASSGTYGYTF. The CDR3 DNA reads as TGTGCCAGCAGTGGGACCTATGGCTACACCTTC.

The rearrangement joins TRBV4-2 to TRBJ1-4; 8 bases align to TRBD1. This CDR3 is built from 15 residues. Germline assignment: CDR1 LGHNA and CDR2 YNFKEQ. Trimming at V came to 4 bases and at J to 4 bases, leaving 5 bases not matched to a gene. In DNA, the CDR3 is TGTGCCAGCAGCCGGACACAGGGGGGTAATGAAAAACTGTTTTTT. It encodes CASSRTQGGNEKLFF.

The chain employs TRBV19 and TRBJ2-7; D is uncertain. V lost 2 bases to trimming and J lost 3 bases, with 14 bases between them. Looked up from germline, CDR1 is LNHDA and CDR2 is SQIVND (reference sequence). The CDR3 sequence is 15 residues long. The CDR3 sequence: CASSIRSTRDYEQYF. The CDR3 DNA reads TGTGCCAGTAGTATAAGGTCCACAAGGGACTACGAGCAGTACTTC.

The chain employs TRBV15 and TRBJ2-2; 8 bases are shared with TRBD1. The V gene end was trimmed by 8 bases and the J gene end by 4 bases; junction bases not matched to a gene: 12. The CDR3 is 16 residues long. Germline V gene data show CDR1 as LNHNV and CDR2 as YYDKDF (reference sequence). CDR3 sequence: CATSADRGPFTGELFF. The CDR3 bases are TGTGCCACCTCGGCCGACAGGGGCCCATTCACCGGGGAGCTGTTTTTT.

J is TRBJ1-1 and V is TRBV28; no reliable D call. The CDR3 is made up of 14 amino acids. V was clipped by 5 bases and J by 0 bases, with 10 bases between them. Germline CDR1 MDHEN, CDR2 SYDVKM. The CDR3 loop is CASSTQKLNTEAFF. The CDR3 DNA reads TGTGCCAGCAGTACACAAAAACTGAACACTGAAGCTTTCTTT.

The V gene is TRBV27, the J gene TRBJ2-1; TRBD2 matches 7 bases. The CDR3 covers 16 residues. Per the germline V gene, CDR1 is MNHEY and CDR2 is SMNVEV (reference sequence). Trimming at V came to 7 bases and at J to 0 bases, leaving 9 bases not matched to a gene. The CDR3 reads CASTYSSGLSYNEQFF. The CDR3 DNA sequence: TGTGCCAGCACTTATTCTAGCGGACTCTCCTACAATGAGCAGTTCTTC.

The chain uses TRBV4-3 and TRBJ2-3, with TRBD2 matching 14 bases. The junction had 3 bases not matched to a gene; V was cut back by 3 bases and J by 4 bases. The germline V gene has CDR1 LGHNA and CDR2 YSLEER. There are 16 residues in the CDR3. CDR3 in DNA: TGCGCCAGCAGCCAGACTAGCGGGAGGGGCTCAGATACGCAGTATTTT. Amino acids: CASSQTSGRGSDTQYF.

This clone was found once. CDR3 DNA sequence: TGTGCCAGCAGACTCGGATCCGGCGGACGTGGCTACACCTTC. Its protein product is CASRLGSGGRGYTF. The chain carries TRBV6-5 and TRBJ1-2; no clear D gene. V gave up 6 bases and J gave up 7 bases, with 18 bases separating them. This CDR3 contains 14 residues. Germline lookup yields CDR1 MNHEY and CDR2 SVGAGI.

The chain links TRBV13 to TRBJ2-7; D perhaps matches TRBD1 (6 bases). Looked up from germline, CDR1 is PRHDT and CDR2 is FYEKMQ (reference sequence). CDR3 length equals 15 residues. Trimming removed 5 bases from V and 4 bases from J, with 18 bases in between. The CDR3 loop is CASSGRDIHPYEQYF. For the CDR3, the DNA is TGTGCCAGCAGCGGAAGGGACATTCATCCTTACGAGCAGTACTTC. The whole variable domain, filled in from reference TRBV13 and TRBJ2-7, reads AAGVIQSPRHLIKEKRETATLKCYPIPRHDTVYWYQQGPGQDPQFLISFYEKMQSDKGSIPDRFSAQQFSDYHSELNMSSLELGDSALYFCASSGRDIHPYEQYFGPGTRLTVT.

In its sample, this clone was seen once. DNA of the CDR3: TGTGCCAGCGCTACGTACGACTCCTACGAGCAGTACTTC. It yields the protein CASATYDSYEQYF. The V gene is TRBV27, the J gene TRBJ2-7; no clear D gene. Germline V CDR1 and CDR2: MNHEY, SMNVEV (reference sequence). V dropped 8 bases and J dropped 0 bases, with 11 bases sitting between them. The CDR3 has 13 amino acids.

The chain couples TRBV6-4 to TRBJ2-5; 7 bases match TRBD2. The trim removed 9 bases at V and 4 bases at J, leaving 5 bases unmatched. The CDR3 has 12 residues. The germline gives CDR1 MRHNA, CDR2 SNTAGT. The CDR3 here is CARGGERETQYF. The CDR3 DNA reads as TGTGCCAGGGGGGGGGAAAGAGAGACCCAGTACTTC.

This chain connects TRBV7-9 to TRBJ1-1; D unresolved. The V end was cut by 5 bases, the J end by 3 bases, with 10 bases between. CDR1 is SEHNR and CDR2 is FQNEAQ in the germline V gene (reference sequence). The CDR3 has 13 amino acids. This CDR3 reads CASSIKRDTEAFF. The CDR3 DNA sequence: TGTGCCAGCAGCATAAAGAGGGACACTGAAGCTTTCTTT.

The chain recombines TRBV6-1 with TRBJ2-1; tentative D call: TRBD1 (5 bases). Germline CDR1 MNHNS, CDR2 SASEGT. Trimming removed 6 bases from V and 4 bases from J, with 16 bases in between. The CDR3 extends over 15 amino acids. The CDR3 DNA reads TGTGCCAGCAGCCGACGCATGGGGCCATACAATGAGCAGTTCTTC. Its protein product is CASSRRMGPYNEQFF.

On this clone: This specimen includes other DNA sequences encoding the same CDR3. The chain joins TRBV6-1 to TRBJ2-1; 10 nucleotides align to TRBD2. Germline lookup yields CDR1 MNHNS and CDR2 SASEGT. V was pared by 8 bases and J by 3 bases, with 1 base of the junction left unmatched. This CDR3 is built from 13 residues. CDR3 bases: TGTGCCAGCGGACTAGCGGACTACAATGAGCAGTTCTTC. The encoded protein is CASGLADYNEQFF.

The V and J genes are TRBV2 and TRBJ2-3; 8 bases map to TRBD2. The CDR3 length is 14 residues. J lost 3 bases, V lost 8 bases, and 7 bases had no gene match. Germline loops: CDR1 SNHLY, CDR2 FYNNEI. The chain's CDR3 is CASVGLASTDTQYF. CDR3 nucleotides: TGTGCCAGCGTAGGACTAGCTTCTACAGATACGCAGTATTTT.

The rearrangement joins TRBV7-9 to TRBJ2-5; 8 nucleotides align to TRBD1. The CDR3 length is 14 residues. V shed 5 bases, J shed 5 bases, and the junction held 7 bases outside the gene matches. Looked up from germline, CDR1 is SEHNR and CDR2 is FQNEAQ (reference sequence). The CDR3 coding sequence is TGTGCCAGCAGCACCCAGGGGGCTTGGGAGACCCAGTACTTC. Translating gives CASSTQGAWETQYF.

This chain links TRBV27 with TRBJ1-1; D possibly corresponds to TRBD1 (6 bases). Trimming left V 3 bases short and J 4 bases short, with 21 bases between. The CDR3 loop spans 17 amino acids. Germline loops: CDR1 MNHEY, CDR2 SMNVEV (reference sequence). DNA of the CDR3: TGTGCCAGCAGTTTTCTTCCCGACAGGCGGGATATCACTGAAGCTTTCTTT. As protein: CASSFLPDRRDITEAFF.

CDR3 protein: CASDGGQGLERDTEAFF. The CDR3 DNA follows: TGTGCCAGCGACGGGGGGCAGGGGCTAGAAAGGGACACTGAAGCTTTCTTT. This chain joins TRBV9 and TRBJ1-1; tentatively, D is TRBD1 (6 bases). Germline V gene sequence: CDR1 SGDLS, CDR2 YYNGEE. The CDR3 has 17 residues. Trimming stripped 7 bases from V and 3 bases from J, with 25 bases between.

Here the CDR3 reads CASSLASGGSTDTQYF. CDR3 in DNA: TGTGCCAGCAGTTTAGCCTCAGGGGGTAGCACAGATACGCAGTATTTT. The chain employs TRBV27 and TRBJ2-3; 7 bases line up with TRBD1. The germline gives CDR1 MNHEY, CDR2 SMNVEV (reference sequence). Germline trimming cut 2 bases from V and 0 bases from J; bases unmatched to any gene: 5. The CDR3 consists of 16 residues.

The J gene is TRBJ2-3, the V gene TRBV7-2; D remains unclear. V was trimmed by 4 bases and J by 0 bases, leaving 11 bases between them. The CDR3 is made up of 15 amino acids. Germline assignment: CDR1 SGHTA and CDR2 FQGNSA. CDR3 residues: CASSSRFSSTDTQYF. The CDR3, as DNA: TGTGCCAGCAGCTCCCGGTTTTCTAGCACAGATACGCAGTATTTT.

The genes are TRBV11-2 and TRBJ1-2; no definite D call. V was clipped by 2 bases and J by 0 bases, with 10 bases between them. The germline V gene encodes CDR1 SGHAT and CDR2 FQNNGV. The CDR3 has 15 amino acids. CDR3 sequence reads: CASSLTPAANYGYTF. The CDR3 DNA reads TGTGCCAGCAGCTTAACCCCGGCAGCTAACTATGGCTACACCTTC.

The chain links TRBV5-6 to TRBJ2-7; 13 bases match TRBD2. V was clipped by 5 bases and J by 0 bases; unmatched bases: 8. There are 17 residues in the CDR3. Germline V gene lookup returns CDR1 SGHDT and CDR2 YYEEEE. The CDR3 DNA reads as TGTGCCAGCAGTGGACTAGCGGGAGAGCGGGCCTCCTACGAGCAGTACTTC. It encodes CASSGLAGERASYEQYF.

The CDR3 spells CASSKEGQGMETQYF. The CDR3 region has the DNA TGTGCCAGCAGCAAAGAAGGCCAGGGTATGGAGACCCAGTACTTC. The V call is TRBV21-1, the J call TRBJ2-5; TRBD1 is the table's D call, not checked against the DNA. TRBV21-1 is a pseudogene segment. The length of the CDR3 is 15 residues.

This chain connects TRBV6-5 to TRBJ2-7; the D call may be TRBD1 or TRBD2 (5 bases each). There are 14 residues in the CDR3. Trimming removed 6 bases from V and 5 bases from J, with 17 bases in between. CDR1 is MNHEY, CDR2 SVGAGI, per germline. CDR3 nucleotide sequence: TGTGCCAGCAGATTGGGACGCCGGTCCCACGAGCAGTACTTC. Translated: CASRLGRRSHEQYF.